This paragraph reports one T cell receptor (beta chain). After re-calling the 5' RACE reads, TCRdb lists one entry per CDR3 protein, DNA absent. The table lists about 160,000 distinct CDR3 sequences, with over 20% in the top ten. This sample was included in a study of T cells expressing NK-cell markers. Germline values: CDR1 MNHEY, CDR2 SVGEGT. The CDR3 spans 17 residues. This receptor was obtained from a man aged 18 to 69 in good health. This chain links TRBV6-2 or TRBV6-3 with TRBJ2-7; TCRdb lists TRBD1, though no DNA is available to test this call. The specimen was blood T cells: a sorted CD56 or NKG2C T cell subset, CD4+ or CD8+ T cells, or bulk PBMC T cells (not recorded which). CDR3: CASSYSRTGPSSYEQYF.